The rows below give T cell receptor beta chains drawn from one sample of a study of T cell repertoires in cytomegalovirus infection. One entry per CDR3 protein, called by TCRdb with MiXCR from the reads. The data contain around 350,000 distinct CDR3 sequences, 15% to 20% of them singletons. Sequenced: PBMCs. These receptors all come from a human donor in good health (CMV status not recorded). Some clones in this sample may be carry-over from other donors' samples. Both conserved end residues are part of each CDR3. Each record gives: J gene, V gene, clone size, D gene, CDR3 protein, CDR3 DNA. D genes are given only for firm matches. Not every row has a clone size; where given, it reads once, few, many or a size class.

TRBJ2-7 | TRBV6-5 | . | TRBD1 | CASSYIGGGEQYF | TGTGCCAGCAGTTACATAGGGGGCGGCGAGCAGTACTTC
TRBJ2-3 | TRBV28 | few | . | CASSRVGGGSTDTQYF | TGTGCCAGCAGTCGCGTAGGGGGGGGAAGCACAGATACGCAGTATTTT
TRBJ2-1 | TRBV5-1 | many | TRBD2 | CASSFSGNPYNEQFF | TGCGCCAGCAGCTTCAGCGGGAATCCCTACAATGAGCAGTTCTTC
TRBJ2-7 | TRBV20-1 | . | . | CSARDGFYEQYF | TGCAGTGCTAGGGACGGCTTCTACGAGCAGTACTTC
TRBJ1-2 | TRBV4-1 | . | . | CASSQGEAIPNYGYTF | TGCGCCAGCAGCCAAGGAGAGGCGATTCCTAACTATGGCTACACCTTC
TRBJ2-1 | TRBV11-2 | many | . | CASSLDPVSYNEQFF | TGTGCCAGCAGCTTAGATCCCGTCTCGTACAATGAGCAGTTCTTC
TRBJ2-1 | TRBV18 | . | . | CASSPQTHSNEQFF | TGTGCCAGCTCACCCCAGACCCATTCCAATGAGCAGTTCTTC
TRBJ1-4 | TRBV5-1 | . | . | CASSSTRNNEKLFF | TGCGCCAGCAGCTCTACACGCAATAATGAAAAACTGTTTTTT
TRBJ2-1 | TRBV18 | few | . | CASSPPGESYNEQFF | TGTGCCAGCTCACCGCCGGGGGAATCCTACAATGAGCAGTTCTTC
TRBJ2-7 | TRBV5-1 | once | . | CASSAGVRIEQYF | TGCGCCAGCAGCGCAGGGGTGAGGATCGAGCAGTACTTC
TRBJ2-7 | TRBV7-6 | many | . | CASSLVQGRYEYEQYF | TGTGCCAGCAGCTTAGTGCAGGGGCGATACGAATACGAGCAGTACTTC
TRBJ2-1 | TRBV6-2/TRBV6-3 | many | . | CASSYSLGADEQFF | TGTGCCAGCAGTTACTCCTTAGGCGCGGATGAGCAGTTCTTC
TRBJ2-1 | TRBV2 | many | . | CASKWSSVDSYNEQFF | TGTGCCAGCAAGTGGTCTAGCGTGGACTCCTACAATGAGCAGTTCTTC
TRBJ1-1 | TRBV27 | . | . | CASSADRRNTEAFF | TGTGCCAGCAGTGCCGACAGGCGTAACACTGAAGCTTTCTTT
TRBJ2-4 | TRBV6-1 | many | TRBD1 | CASSIRVGQGKNIQYF | TGTGCCAGCAGTATTCGGGTTGGACAGGGGAAAAACATTCAGTACTTC
TRBJ2-7 | TRBV5-1 | . | . | CASSLIRGGTYEQYF | TGCGCCAGCAGCTTGATCAGGGGAGGCACCTACGAGCAGTACTTC
TRBJ1-1 | TRBV6-6 | . | . | CASSQQAFF | TGTGCCAGCAGCCAGCAAGCTTTCTTT
TRBJ2-5 | TRBV5-1 | . | . | CASSETEPRPETQYF | TGCGCCAGCAGCGAAACCGAACCTCGACCGGAGACCCAGTACTTC
TRBJ2-1 | TRBV12-5 | . | . | CASGPPGRGCNEQFF | TGTGCTAGTGGTCCCCCGGGGCGCGGGTGCAATGAGCAGTTCTTC
TRBJ1-2 | TRBV5-4 | . | . | CASSPGDGLNYGYTF | TGTGCCAGCAGCCCGGGGGACGGCTTAAACTATGGCTACACCTTC
TRBJ2-6 | TRBV27 | many | . | CASSLSSGANVLTF | TGTGCCAGCAGCCTTTCCTCCGGGGCCAACGTCCTGACTTTC
TRBJ2-7 | TRBV27 | . | TRBD1 | CASGLKTGEDEQYF | TGTGCCAGCGGGCTGAAGACAGGGGAAGACGAGCAGTACTTC
TRBJ2-1 | TRBV12-3/TRBV12-4 | once | TRBD2 | CASSLGGGPWDEQFF | TGTGCCAGCAGTTTAGGGGGAGGGCCCTGGGATGAGCAGTTCTTC
TRBJ1-5 | TRBV18 | . | . | CASSPALGGEEPQHF | TGTGCCAGCTCACCAGCGCTAGGAGGGGAAGAGCCCCAGCATTTT
TRBJ2-3 | TRBV15 | few | . | CATSRAPVPTRSADTQYF | TGTGCCACCAGCAGAGCCCCGGTCCCTACTAGGAGCGCAGATACGCAGTATTTT
TRBJ2-2 | TRBV11-2 | few | TRBD1 | CASSDGTGLNADTGELFF | TGTGCCAGCAGCGACGGGACAGGCCTGAACGCTGACACCGGGGAGCTGTTTTTT